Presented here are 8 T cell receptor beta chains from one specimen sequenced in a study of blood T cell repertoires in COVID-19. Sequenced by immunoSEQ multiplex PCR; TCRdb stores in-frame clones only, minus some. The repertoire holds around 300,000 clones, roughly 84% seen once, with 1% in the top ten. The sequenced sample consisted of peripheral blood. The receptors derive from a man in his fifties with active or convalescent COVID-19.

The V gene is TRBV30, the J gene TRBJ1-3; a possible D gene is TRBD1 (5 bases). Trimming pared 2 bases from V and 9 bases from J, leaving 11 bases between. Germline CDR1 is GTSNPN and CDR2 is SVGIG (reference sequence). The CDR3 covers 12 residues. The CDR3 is CAWSNPGGTIYF. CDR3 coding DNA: TGTGCCTGGAGTAACCCCGGGGGCACCATATATTTT. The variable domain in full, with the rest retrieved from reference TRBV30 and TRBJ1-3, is SQTIHQWPATLVQPVGSPLSLECTVEGTSNPNLYWYRQAAGRGLQLLFYSVGIGQISSEVPQNLSASRPQDRQFILSSKKLLLSDSGFYLCAWSNPGGTIYFGEGSWLTVV.

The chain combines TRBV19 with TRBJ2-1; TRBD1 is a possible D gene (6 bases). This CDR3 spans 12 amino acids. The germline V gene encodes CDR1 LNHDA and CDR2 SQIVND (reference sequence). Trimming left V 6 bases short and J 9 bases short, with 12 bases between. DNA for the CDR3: TGTGCCAGTAGAAGACAGGAAGCTGAGCAGTTCTTC. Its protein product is CASRRQEAEQFF.

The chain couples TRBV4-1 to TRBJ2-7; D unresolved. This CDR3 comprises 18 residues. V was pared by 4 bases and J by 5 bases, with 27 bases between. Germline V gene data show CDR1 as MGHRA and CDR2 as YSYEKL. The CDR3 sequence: CASSRSLRLLPPSDEQYF. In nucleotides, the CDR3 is TGCGCCAGCAGCCGCTCTTTGCGGTTATTACCTCCTTCCGACGAGCAGTACTTC.

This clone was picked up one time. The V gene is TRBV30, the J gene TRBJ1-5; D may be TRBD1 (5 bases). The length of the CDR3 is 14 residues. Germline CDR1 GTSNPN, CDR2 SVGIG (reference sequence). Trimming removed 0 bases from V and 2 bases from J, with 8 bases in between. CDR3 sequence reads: CAWSVLRGNQPQHF. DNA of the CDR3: TGTGCCTGGAGTGTACTCAGGGGCAATCAGCCCCAGCATTTT.

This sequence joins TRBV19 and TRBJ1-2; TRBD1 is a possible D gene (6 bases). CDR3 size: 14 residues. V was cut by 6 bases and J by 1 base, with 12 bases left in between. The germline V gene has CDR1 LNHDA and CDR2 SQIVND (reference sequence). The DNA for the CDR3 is TGTGCCAGTAGGAACAGGGATCATAACTATGGCTACACCTTC. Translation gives CASRNRDHNYGYTF. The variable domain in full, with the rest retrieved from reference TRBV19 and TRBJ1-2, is DGGITQSPKYLFRKEGQNVTLSCEQNLNHDAMYWYRQDPGQGLRLIYYSQIVNDFQKGDIAEGYSVSREKKESFPLTVTSAQKNPTAFYLCASRNRDHNYGYTFGSGTRLTVV.

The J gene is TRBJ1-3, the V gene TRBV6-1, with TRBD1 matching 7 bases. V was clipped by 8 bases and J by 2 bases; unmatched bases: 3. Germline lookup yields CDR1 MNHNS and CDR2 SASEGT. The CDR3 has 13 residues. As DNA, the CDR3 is TGTGCCAGCCTCCAGGGGGCTGGAAACACCATATATTTT. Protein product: CASLQGAGNTIYF.

CDR3 coding DNA: TGTGCCAGCAGCCAATATGGGGGCGTCAGGGAGGAGACCCAGTACTTC. It specifies CASSQYGGVREETQYF. The rearrangement joins TRBV7-3 to TRBJ2-5; a possible D gene is TRBD1 (6 bases). Trimming took 5 bases from V and 5 from J, leaving 21 bases between them. CDR1 is SGHTA and CDR2 is FQGTGA in the germline V gene. The CDR3 runs 16 residues. Drawing the rest from reference TRBV7-3 and TRBJ2-5, the complete variable domain is GAGVSQTPSNKVTEKGKYVELRCDPISGHTALYWYRQSLGQGPEFLIYFQGTGAADDSGLPNDRFFAVRPEGSVSTLKIQRTERGDSAVYLCASSQYGGVREETQYFGPGTRLLVL.

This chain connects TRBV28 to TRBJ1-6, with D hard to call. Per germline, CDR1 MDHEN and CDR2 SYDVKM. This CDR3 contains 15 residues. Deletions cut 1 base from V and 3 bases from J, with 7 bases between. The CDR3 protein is CASSLLRNYNSPLHF. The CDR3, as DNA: TGTGCCAGCAGTTTATTGCGCAACTATAATTCACCCCTCCACTTT.